Presented here are 16 T cell receptor beta chains from one specimen sequenced in a study of T cells in localized non-small cell lung cancer. Produced via immunoSEQ multiplex PCR; TCRdb's table is partial and in-frame only. This repertoire shows 13,000 or so clones, over 25% found once; its top ten account for roughly 6.8%. Source: lung tumor tissue, taken before any cancer treatment. The source of these receptors is an older female donor with stage I lung adenocarcinoma.

This clone was recorded at least ten times. The CDR3 sequence is CASINTDFSYNEQFF. The CDR3 DNA reads as TGTGCCAGCATCAATACGGACTTCTCCTACAATGAGCAGTTCTTC. The chain recombines TRBV11-3 with TRBJ2-1; tentative D call: TRBD2 (5 bases). Germline-derived CDR1 and CDR2 are SGHNT and YENEEA. The CDR3 runs to 15 residues. The V and J ends lost 7 bases and 0 bases respectively, with 13 bases between them.

The chain uses TRBV2 and TRBJ2-5; D call uncertain. The CDR3 is 13 residues long. Germline lookup yields CDR1 SNHLY and CDR2 FYNNEI. Here the CDR3 reads CASYRQVQETQYF. CDR3 coding DNA: TGTGCTTCGTATCGGCAGGTCCAAGAGACCCAGTACTTC.

This clone was recorded a few times. This chain links TRBV9 with TRBJ2-7; 7 bases agree with TRBD1. The V and J ends lost 3 bases and 6 bases, in that order; junction bases with no gene match: 12. Germline V gene sequence: CDR1 SGDLS, CDR2 YYNGEE. This CDR3 has 15 amino acids. This CDR3 is CASSAHPRQGGEQYF. The CDR3 nucleotides are TGTGCCAGCAGCGCACACCCTCGACAGGGTGGCGAGCAGTACTTC.

The rearrangement uses TRBV11-3 and TRBJ2-1, with 7 nucleotides matching TRBD2. This CDR3 is built from 15 residues. J was trimmed by 5 bases and V by 8 bases; bases with no gene match: 12. The germline V gene encodes CDR1 SGHNT and CDR2 YENEEA. The CDR3 loop is CASRGLGEGHNEQFF. For the CDR3, the DNA is TGTGCCAGCCGAGGACTAGGTGAAGGGCACAATGAGCAGTTCTTC.

This clone was recorded only once. J is TRBJ1-2 and V is TRBV19, with TRBD1 as a possible D gene (5 bases). Trimming removed 3 bases at V and 3 bases at J, with 14 bases between. Germline V CDR1 and CDR2: LNHDA, SQIVND (reference sequence). The CDR3 is 15 amino acids. The CDR3: CASSMSAGTYYGYTF. The CDR3 DNA reads as TGTGCCAGTAGTATGTCGGCAGGGACTTACTATGGCTACACCTTC.

In this sample, this clone turned up many times. The chain couples TRBV11-3 to TRBJ2-3, with TRBD2 matching 10 bases. Looked up from germline, CDR1 is SGHNT and CDR2 is YENEEA. This CDR3 contains 16 residues. The trim removed 1 base at V and 6 bases at J, leaving 7 bases unmatched. The CDR3 DNA sequence: TGTGCCAGCAGCTTAGTAGCGGGGGGCATTTTTGATACGCAGTATTTT. This sequence encodes CASSLVAGGIFDTQYF.

Within the sample, this clone is medium-sized. The same CDR3 also results from other DNA sequences found in this sample. The chain employs TRBV18 and TRBJ1-2; D is unclear. V was pared by 6 bases and J by 8 bases, with 13 bases between. Germline V gives CDR1 KGHSH, CDR2 LQKENI. The CDR3 extends over 12 amino acids. The CDR3 nucleotides are TGTGCCAGCTCCCCTCTGGAAGGGGGCTACACCTTC. This encodes CASSPLEGGYTF.

This chain connects TRBV6-8 to TRBJ2-1; TRBD2 matches at 11 bases. V was pared by 6 bases and J by 3 bases, with 4 bases of the junction left unmatched. The CDR3 extends over 15 amino acids. CDR1 is MNHGY, CDR2 SAAAGT, per germline. This CDR3 reads CASSDSGGGYNEQFF. CDR3 DNA: TGTGCCAGCAGCGATAGCGGGGGGGGCTACAATGAGCAGTTCTTC.

CDR3 amino acids: CASSQSGQGIRSYEQYF. Here the CDR3 DNA reads TGTGCCAGCAGCCAATCTGGACAGGGGATAAGGTCCTACGAGCAGTACTTC. The J gene is TRBJ2-7, the V gene TRBV16, with 9 bases fitting TRBD1. The V gene's germline CDR1 is KGHSY and CDR2 FQNENV. The length of the CDR3 is 17 residues. The trim removed 0 bases at V and 1 base at J, leaving 7 bases unmatched. Supplemented by reference TRBV16 and TRBJ2-7, the full variable domain reads GEEVAQTPKHLVRGEGQKAKLYCAPIKGHSYVFWYQQVLKNEFKFLISFQNENVFDETGMPKERFSAKCLPNSPCSLEIQATKLEDSAVYFCASSQSGQGIRSYEQYFGPGTRLTVT.

The chain combines TRBV25-1 with TRBJ2-1; D is undetermined. From germline, CDR1 is MGHDK and CDR2 SYGVNS. The CDR3 sequence is 12 residues long. Trimming took off 5 bases at V and 10 bases at J, with 12 bases between the two ends. Here the CDR3 reads CASSPRAGEQFF. In DNA form, the CDR3 reads TGTGCCAGCAGTCCCCGGGCAGGCGAGCAGTTCTTC.

The rearrangement links TRBV5-1 to TRBJ2-7; D might be TRBD1 (6 bases). CDR1 is SGHRS, CDR2 YFSETQ, per germline. V was shortened by 3 bases and J by 3 bases, with 13 bases between the two germline ends. This CDR3 comprises 14 residues. CDR3 DNA: TGCGCCAGCAGCTCGACAACCAGGGGCTACGAGCAGTACTTC. Its protein product is CASSSTTRGYEQYF. Combining the CDR3 with reference TRBV5-1 and TRBJ2-7 gives the whole variable domain KAGVTQTPRYLIKTRGQQVTLSCSPISGHRSVSWYQQTPGQGLQFLFEYFSETQRNKGNFPGRFSGRQFSNSRSEMNVSTLELGDSALYLCASSSTTRGYEQYFGPGTRLTVT.

The V gene is TRBV18, the J gene TRBJ2-7; 8 bases map to TRBD2. The junction had 3 bases not matched to a gene; V was cut back by 3 bases and J by 5 bases. This CDR3 is built from 13 residues. In germline, CDR1 is KGHSH, CDR2 LQKENI. CDR3 sequence: CASSPGTRNEQYF. The CDR3 coding sequence is TGTGCCAGCTCACCCGGGACTAGAAACGAGCAGTACTTC.

This clone was seen more than once but under ten times. This chain uses TRBV23-1 with TRBJ1-2; no clear D gene. TRBV23-1 is an ORF, and what it does is uncertain. Trimming removed 6 bases at V and 1 base at J, with 9 bases between. The CDR3 loop spans 13 amino acids. CDR3 sequence: CASSLDVNYGYTF. The DNA of the CDR3 is TGCGCCAGCAGCTTGGACGTTAACTATGGCTACACCTTC.

The table lists this clone with a count of one. J is TRBJ2-2 and V is TRBV29-1; D might be TRBD1 (7 bases). Trimming took 5 bases from V and 6 from J, leaving 19 bases between them. The CDR3 consists of 15 residues. Germline CDR1 reads SQVTM; CDR2 reads ANQGSEA. The CDR3 nucleotides are TGCAGCGTTTCTCCCGAGACAGGGAGGTCCGGGGAGCTGTTTTTT. It specifies CSVSPETGRSGELFF.

This chain joins TRBV19 and TRBJ1-1; D ambiguous. Germline CDR1 LNHDA, CDR2 SQIVND (reference sequence). The ends were cut back, 6 bases at V and 0 bases at J, with 8 bases in the middle. The CDR3 is 13 amino acids. Written as DNA, the CDR3 is TGTGCCAGTAGCACCAAGCTGAACACTGAAGCTTTCTTT. Residues: CASSTKLNTEAFF.

This clone has just a few counts. The chain is built from TRBV6-8 and TRBJ2-6; 12 bases map to TRBD1. This CDR3 comprises 16 residues. J gave up 4 bases and V 9 bases, and 7 bases lay outside the gene matches. CDR1 MNHGY and CDR2 SAAAGT come from the germline V gene. CDR3 residues: CASKGQGATGANVLTF. DNA for the CDR3: TGTGCCAGTAAGGGACAGGGGGCAACCGGGGCCAACGTCCTGACTTTC.